This T cell receptor beta chain stems from a study of cytomegalovirus exposure and HLA in healthy donors. Study-level information: The 95 to 150 validation repertoires used the same platform as the roughly 670 first-cohort repertoires, a later analysis reported.

Repertoires were generated with immunoSEQ multiplex PCR, while TCRdb's copy carries only in-frame clones and drops some. The table includes fewer than 150,000 clones, just over 85% detected once. V lost 5 bases to trimming and J lost 7 bases; unmatched junction nucleotides: 3. The CDR3 loop spans 14 amino acids. Looked up from germline, CDR1 is MNHEY and CDR2 is SVGAGI. Study-wide results and caveats: Reports described diagnosis of cytomegalovirus status by the classifier as highly specific and sensitive. The tendency of first-cohort TCR clusters to co-occur in the 130 or so validation repertoires was identified by a subsequent analysis.

This clone was seen more than once but under ten times. Its specificity is not known. This rearrangement joins TRBV6-5 to TRBJ1-6, with 9 bases aligning to TRBD1. The TCR comes from a woman aged 18-35 years in good health and CMV-seropositive. The specimen was PBMCs. CDR3 amino acids: CASSEQGANSPLHF. The CDR3 nucleotides read TGTGCCAGCAGTGAACAGGGGGCAAATTCACCCCTCCACTTT.